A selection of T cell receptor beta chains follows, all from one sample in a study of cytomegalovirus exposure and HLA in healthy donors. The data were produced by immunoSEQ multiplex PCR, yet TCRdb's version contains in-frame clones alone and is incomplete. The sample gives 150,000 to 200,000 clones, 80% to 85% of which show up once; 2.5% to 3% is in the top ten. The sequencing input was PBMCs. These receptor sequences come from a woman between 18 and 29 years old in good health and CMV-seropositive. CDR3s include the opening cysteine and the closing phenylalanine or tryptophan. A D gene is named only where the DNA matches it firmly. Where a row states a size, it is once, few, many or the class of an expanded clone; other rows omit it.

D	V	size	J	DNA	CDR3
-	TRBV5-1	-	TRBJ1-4	TGCGCCAGCAGCGCTGGACCTGACCGAGGGGAAAAACTGTTTTTT	CASSAGPDRGEKLFF
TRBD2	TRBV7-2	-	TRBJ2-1	TGTGCCAGCAGCTTTGCGGGGGGCCACAATGAGCAGTTCTTC	CASSFAGGHNEQFF
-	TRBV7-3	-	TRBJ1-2	TGTGCCAGCAGCTTAGGTACTCCCTATGGCTACACCTTC	CASSLGTPYGYTF
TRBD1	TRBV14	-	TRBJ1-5	TGTGCCAGCAGCCAAGGGACAGGTGTTCAGCCCCAGCATTTT	CASSQGTGVQPQHF
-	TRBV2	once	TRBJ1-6	TGTGCCAGCAGCCTGACGACAGGCACCGGATCACCCCTCCACTTT	CASSLTTGTGSPLHF
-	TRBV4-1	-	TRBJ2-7	TGCGCCAGCAGCCAAGATATCCAGGGAAGGTACGAGCGGTACTTC	CASSQDIQGRYERYF
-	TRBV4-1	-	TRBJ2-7	TGCGCCAGCAGCCAAGAAACTAGTGGTGAGCAGTACTTC	CASSQETSGEQYF
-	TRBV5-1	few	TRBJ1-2	TGCGCCAGCAGCTTGGTGCGGGGGAGAGGCTACACCTTC	CASSLVRGRGYTF
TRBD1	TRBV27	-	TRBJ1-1	TGTGCCAGCAGGCTCCATGGGGCCTCAGGGGGAGCTTTCTTT	CASRLHGASGGAFF
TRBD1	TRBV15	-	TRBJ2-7	TGTGCCACCAGCAGACCGGGCGGACAGGGCCACGAGCAGTACTTC	CATSRPGGQGHEQYF
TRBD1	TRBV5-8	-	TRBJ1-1	TGTGCCAGCAGCTTGCCGGGACAGGGTCTCAGTGAAGCTTTCTTT	CASSLPGQGLSEAFF
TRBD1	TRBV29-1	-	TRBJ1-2	TGCAGCTACACCTTGGGGACAGGGGCTATGGATGGCTACACCTTC	CSYTLGTGAMDGYTF
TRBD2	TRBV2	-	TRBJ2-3	TGTGCCAGCAGGGGCGGACTAGCGGCCAGCGATACGCAGTATTTT	CASRGGLAASDTQYF
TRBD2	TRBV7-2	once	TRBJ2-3	TGTGCCAGCAGCTTAGTGGGGCGGGGGACTCCCACAGATACGCAGTATTTT	CASSLVGRGTPTDTQYF
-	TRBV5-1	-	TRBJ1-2	TGCGCCAGCAGAGGGACGGGAGGGCTTGATGGCTACACCTTC	CASRGTGGLDGYTF
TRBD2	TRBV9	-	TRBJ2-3	TGTGCCAGCAGTGCTGATAGCGGGGTAGGTACGCAGTATTTT	CASSADSGVGTQYF
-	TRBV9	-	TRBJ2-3	TGTGCCAGCAGCGAGACTGGAGGCACAGATACGCAGTATTTT	CASSETGGTDTQYF
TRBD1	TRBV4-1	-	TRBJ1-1	TGCGCCAGCAGCCAGTCCCTGCAGGGGGCCCCTGAAGCTTTCTTT	CASSQSLQGAPEAFF
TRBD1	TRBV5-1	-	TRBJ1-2	TGCGCCAGCAGCCCGGGACAGGGGCTCTATGGCTACACCTTC	CASSPGQGLYGYTF
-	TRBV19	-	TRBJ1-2	TGTGCCAGTAAACAACAGGACAACTATGGCTACACCTTC	CASKQQDNYGYTF
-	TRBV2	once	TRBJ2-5	TGTGCCAGCAGTGGACAGGCTCTCCAAGAGACCCAGTACTTC	CASSGQALQETQYF
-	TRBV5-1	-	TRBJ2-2	TGCGCCAGCAGCCCTATGGGGGCCGCGAACACCGGGGAGCTGTTTTTT	CASSPMGAANTGELFF
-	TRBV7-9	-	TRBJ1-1	TGTGCCAGCAGCTTATTGAGGGAGAAAGTTACTGAAGCTTTCTTT	CASSLLREKVTEAFF
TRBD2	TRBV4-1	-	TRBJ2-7	TGCGCCAGCAGCCAAGGGGTACTAGCGGGGTACGAGCAGTACTTC	CASSQGVLAGYEQYF
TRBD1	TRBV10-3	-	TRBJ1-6	TGTGCCATCAGTTCCGACCGAACAGGGGGGAATTCACCCCTCCACTTT	CAISSDRTGGNSPLHF
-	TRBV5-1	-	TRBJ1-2	TGCGCCAGCAGCTTGGGCCAGACTTATGGCTACACCTTC	CASSLGQTYGYTF
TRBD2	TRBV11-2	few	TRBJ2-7	TGTGCCAGCAGCTTGTCGGGGGGGCCCTACGAGCAGTACTTC	CASSLSGGPYEQYF
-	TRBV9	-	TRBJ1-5	TGTGCCAGCAGCGTAGATGGCAGCAATCAGCCCCAGCATTTT	CASSVDGSNQPQHF
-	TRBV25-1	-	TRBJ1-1	TGTGCCAGCAGTGACCCCCCAGGTTCGGCTTTCTTT	CASSDPPGSAFF
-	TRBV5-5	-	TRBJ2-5	TGTGCCAGCAGCCTCTTGTACCAAGAGACCCAGTACTTC	CASSLLYQETQYF
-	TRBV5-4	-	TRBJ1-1	TGTGCCAGCAGCCTCCGGGGGGGCGAATTAACTGAAGCTTTCTTT	CASSLRGGELTEAFF
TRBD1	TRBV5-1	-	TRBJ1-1	TGCGCCAGCAGCCCACAGGGGGCTATGAACACTGAAGCTTTCTTT	CASSPQGAMNTEAFF
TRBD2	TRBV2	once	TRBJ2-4	TGTGCCAGCAGTGAATGGGGGGGTGGCGACGGTTACGGAAACATTCAGTACTTC	CASSEWGGGDGYGNIQYF
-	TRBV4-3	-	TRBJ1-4	TGCGCCAGCAGCCAAGACGGCGGAGGGGTCGCAAAACTGTTTTTT	CASSQDGGGVAKLFF
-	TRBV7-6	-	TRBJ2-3	TGTGCCAGCAGCTTATGGGGGGCAGATACGCAGTATTTT	CASSLWGADTQYF
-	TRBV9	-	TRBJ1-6	TGTGCCAGCAGCGTCCGAGAAAATAATTCACCCCTCCACTTT	CASSVRENNSPLHF
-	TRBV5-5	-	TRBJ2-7	TGTGCCAGCAGCCCGGGGATCGAGCAGTACTTC	CASSPGIEQYF
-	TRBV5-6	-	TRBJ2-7	TGTGCCAGCAGCTTCCAGGGATCCTACGAGCAGTACTTC	CASSFQGSYEQYF
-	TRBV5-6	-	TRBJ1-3	TGTGCCAGCAGCTTGGGGCAGGGCGGAAACACCATATATTTT	CASSLGQGGNTIYF
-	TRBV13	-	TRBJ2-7	TGTGCCAGCAGCTTAGGCCGCTCCTACGAGCAGTACTTC	CASSLGRSYEQYF
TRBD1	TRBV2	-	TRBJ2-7	TGTGCCAGCAGGTCCGGGACAGGGGACTACGAGCAGTACTTC	CASRSGTGDYEQYF
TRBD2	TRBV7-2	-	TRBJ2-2	TGTGCCAGCAGCGTAGCGGGGGCCCTCACCGGGGAGCTGTTTTTT	CASSVAGALTGELFF
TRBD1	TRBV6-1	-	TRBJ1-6	TGTGCCAGCAGTGCATTTACAGGGGGCGGTAGTGGTTCCTATAATTCACCCCTCCACTTT	CASSAFTGGGSGSYNSPLHF
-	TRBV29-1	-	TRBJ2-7	TGCAGCGTTGAAGACGAGGCCTCCTACGAGCAGTACTTC	CSVEDEASYEQYF
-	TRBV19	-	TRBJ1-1	TGTGCCAGTAGCAGGGCTGGGAACACTGAAGCTTTCTTT	CASSRAGNTEAFF
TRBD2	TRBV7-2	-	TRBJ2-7	TGTGCCAGCAGCCGGGGACTAGCGGCCTACGAGCAGTACTTC	CASSRGLAAYEQYF
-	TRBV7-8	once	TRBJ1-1	TGTGCCAGCAGCTCTCAGGGGTCGACTGAAGCTTTCTTT	CASSSQGSTEAFF
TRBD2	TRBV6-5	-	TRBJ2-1	TGTGCCAGCAGTTATGGGGGTAGCGGGGGGAATGAGCAGTTCTTC	CASSYGGSGGNEQFF
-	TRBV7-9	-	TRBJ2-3	TGTGCCAGCAGCTTAGGAGACCCCGGGGATACGCAGTATTTT	CASSLGDPGDTQYF
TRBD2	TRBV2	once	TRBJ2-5	TGTGCCAGCAGAAAAGGACTAGCGGGGTTACAAGAGACCCAGTACTTC	CASRKGLAGLQETQYF
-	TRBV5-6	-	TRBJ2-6	TGTGCCAGCAGCTTGCCAGGGCCAACTGGGGCCAACGTCCTGACTTTC	CASSLPGPTGANVLTF
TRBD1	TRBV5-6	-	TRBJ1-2	TGTGCCAGCAGCTTCGGTCTGGACAGGATCTATGGCTACACCTTC	CASSFGLDRIYGYTF